This T cell receptor beta chain was obtained from a study of vaccination and CD4 T cells after COVID-19. The CDR3 is 14 residues long. Trimming removed 5 bases from V and 6 bases from J; junction bases left unmatched: 3. CDR1 SGHVS and CDR2 FNYEAQ come from the germline V gene. Sequencing of the DNA from cultured CD4+ T cells was carried out with the Oncomine TCR Beta short-read assay. Each CDR3 protein gets one entry after TCRdb re-called the PCR reads with MiXCR. The table has some 14,000 distinct CDR3 sequences, approximately 52% seen once. Described treatment: roughly 10-day PBMC culture with coronavirus spike peptide pools or control peptides (ViraFEST assay). In its sample, this clonotype was seen once. The target antigen is unknown.

The chain combines TRBV7-6 with TRBJ1-6, with 8 bases aligning to TRBD1. The sequenced sample was CD4+ T cells from blood, cultured in vitro. This clonotype was sampled from a human donor who had recovered from COVID-19. This chain's CDR3 is CASSPTGVNSPLHF. The DNA of the CDR3 is TGTGCCAGCAGCCCGACAGGGGTTAATTCACCCCTCCACTTT.